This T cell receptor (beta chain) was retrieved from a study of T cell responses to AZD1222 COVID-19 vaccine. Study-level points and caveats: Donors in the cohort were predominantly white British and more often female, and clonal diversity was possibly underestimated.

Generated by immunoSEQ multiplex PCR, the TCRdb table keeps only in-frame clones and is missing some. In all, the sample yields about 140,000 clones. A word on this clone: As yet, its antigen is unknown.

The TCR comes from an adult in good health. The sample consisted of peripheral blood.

This CDR3 reads CASSFRGEPQHF. CDR3 coding DNA: TGTGCCAGCAGCTTTCGGGGTGAGCCCCAGCATTTT. The rearrangement joins TRBV7-9 to TRBJ1-5; D remains ambiguous. V gave up 3 bases and J gave up 8 bases, with 8 bases separating them. Germline V gene sequence: CDR1 SEHNR, CDR2 FQNEAQ (reference sequence). CDR3 size: 12 residues.